One sample yielded the 6 T cell receptor beta chains listed below, sequenced in a study of patients and donors after allogeneic stem cell transplantation (dated by TCRdb to the early 2020s). The receptor library was made with RT-PCR. Sequenced using a NextSeq 550. TCRdb redid the processing of the public reads, applying fastp at Q25 and MiXCR, and retained in-frame beta chains. Rows with one shared CDR3 protein collapse into an entry with the most common genes and DNA. The sample yields 150,000 to 250,000 distinct CDR3 sequences; less than 45% were counted once. The top ten hold 33% of the sample. Sequences were obtained from blood, either unsorted or a sorted T cell fraction (not recorded which). The source of these receptors is a human donor who was either an allogeneic HSCT recipient or a stem cell or donor lymphocyte infusion donor (not recorded which). It is not recorded whose cells these are; they may come from a transplant donor.

The chain combines TRBV4-3 with TRBJ1-1; no clear D. Germline CDR1 reads LGHNA; CDR2 reads YSLEER. CDR3 length: 13 residues. Between the trimmed V and J ends, which lost 4 bases and 5 bases, there was a span of 11 bases. The CDR3 nucleotides are TGCGCCAGCAGCCTCAGCAGAACAACTGAAGCTTTCTTT. It encodes CASSLSRTTEAFF.

This clonotype has only a few counts. The chain recombines TRBV7-9 with TRBJ2-5, with TRBD1 identical over 9 bases. The CDR3 is made up of 14 amino acids. Germline lookup yields CDR1 SEHNR and CDR2 FQNEAQ (reference sequence). After removal of 3 bases from V and 6 bases from J, the junction contained 5 bases not matched to a gene. The chain's CDR3 is CASSFGTGWQTQYF. The CDR3 bases are TGTGCCAGCAGCTTCGGGACAGGGTGGCAGACCCAGTACTTC.

This clonotype was recorded once. The rearrangement joins TRBV29-1 to TRBJ1-3; D gene unclear. The CDR3 length is 13 residues. Germline loops: CDR1 SQVTM, CDR2 ANQGSEA. Trimming removed 5 bases from V and 0 bases from J, with 8 bases in between. This CDR3 is CSVRMGSGNTIYF. DNA of the CDR3: TGCAGCGTTCGTATGGGCTCTGGAAACACCATATATTTT.

J is TRBJ2-3 and V is TRBV6-1; 9 bases match TRBD1. Germline CDR1 is MNHNS and CDR2 is SASEGT. Trimming took 5 bases from V and 5 from J; bases not matched to a gene: 5. The CDR3 consists of 14 residues. CDR3 nucleotides: TGTGCCAGCAGTTCGACAGGGGGAGTAGATACGCAGTATTTT. It encodes CASSSTGGVDTQYF.

The rearrangement uses TRBV28 and TRBJ1-1; 8 bases align to TRBD1. V lost 5 bases and J lost 7; bases outside the gene matches: 9. This CDR3 has 14 residues. Germline V lookup: CDR1 MDHEN, CDR2 SYDVKM. The CDR3 reads CASSTRQGQGEAFF. In DNA form, the CDR3 reads TGTGCCAGCAGTACCCGACAGGGGCAGGGTGAAGCTTTCTTT.

This chain joins TRBV27 and TRBJ1-4; no clear D gene. V was trimmed by 8 bases and J by 7 bases, leaving 17 bases between them. Germline assignment: CDR1 MNHEY and CDR2 SMNVEV (reference sequence). The CDR3 totals 14 residues. The CDR3 is CASSPGLLGEKLFF. CDR3 bases: TGTGCCAGCTCCCCGGGTCTACTGGGTGAAAAACTGTTTTTT.